The present entry profiles one T cell receptor (beta chain) with its context. This clone was detected a few times. Its antigen is not yet known. One base away there is no much larger clone; base qualities are not given. In total, 666 healthy bone marrow donors made up the cohort. Cohort members were all nominally healthy when sampled, although unrecorded immune exposures were likely present. The donor tested CMV seropositive, placing the donor among the approximately 290 seropositive members of the cohort. Each donor provided a peripheral blood sample, and peripheral blood mononuclear cells were used for TCR beta sequencing. The Qiagen DNeasy Blood Extraction Kit was used to extract genomic DNA from the blood cell samples. The data were taken from a study of cytomegalovirus exposure and HLA in healthy donors (dated by TCRdb to about 2017). Background on the whole study: In an earlier analysis of 450 to 750 of the donors, 276 Gb of sequence data and 95 million to 130 million unique TCR beta sequences from 150 million to 200 million T cells were reported. An early release that covered about 600 HLA-typed donors contained approximately 300 gigabases of sequencing data and tens of millions of unique TCR sequences. Of the roughly 390 genotyped donors, approximately 82% fell in the genetic ancestry cluster associated with self-reported Caucasian donors. The study aimed to test whether signatures of past pathogen exposure could be identified by cataloging public T cell receptors. The study profiled the T cell repertoires of under 700 subjects by immunosequencing and related them to cytomegalovirus serostatus. Besides the first cohort of some 670 subjects, a separate validation cohort made up of 120 different subjects was used. To predict cytomegalovirus infection status, the study brought together high-throughput TCR immunosequencing, statistical association of individual TCRs with disease status, and machine learning. To study patterns of TCR occurrence, a later analysis re-analyzed previously published TCR beta repertoires from 500 to 850 donors and added high-resolution HLA genotyping. The later analysis used no new phenotypic data to find candidate immune exposures, relying instead on TCR beta sequences and their occurrence across donors. An earlier analysis of 587 of the donors applied high-throughput TCR beta sequencing to assess whether each TCR beta V gene segment acted as functional or pseudogenic. Alongside the repertoire data, information on donor age, sex, ethnicity and CMV serostatus was compiled. A later genetic analysis used genome-wide SNP genotypes for about three fifths of the roughly 700 donors, treating that subset as a discovery cohort. Every repertoire in the discovery cohort had been generated on one and the same sequencing platform. HLA typing included class I and class II loci at four-digit resolution. The number of donors typed differed by locus, with roughly 620-630 for A, B, C, DRB1 and DQB1, about 500 for DQA1, 600 to 610 for DPA1, and some 440 for DPB1. Several DR-DQ haplotypes were handled as single units for association and clustering because linkage in the cohort was strong. Among 398 genotyped donors of the cohort, an average of around 240,000 unique TCR beta nucleotide sequences were sequenced per donor, roughly 20% of them non-productive.

Broad study findings and their caveats: According to a later analysis, most CMV-associated TCR beta chains appeared to be HLA-restricted, and the HLA associations seemed to be driven largely by CMV exposure. Because the 87-base-pair reads could not distinguish some IMGT-functional V segments, including TRBV6-2 and TRBV6-3, those segments were excluded. The authors suggested that the approach could potentially be extended to other disease states and immunological phenotypes. Compared with the approximately 720-donor mean, donors in an Asian-associated ancestry cluster had fewer N-insertions in productive TCRs, according to a later genetic analysis. In this cohort, only TCR beta chains were sequenced, and detectable features were limited by the absence of alpha or paired-chain data. A further reported finding was that TCR beta sequences accurately predicted the HLA-A and HLA-B alleles for most subjects in the first cohort. Assigning TCR associations to individual alleles was difficult when HLA alleles, especially DR and DQ, strongly co-occurred. Sequencing depth was assumed to be roughly uniform across donors in the presence/absence analyses, though that assumption may not hold. A later analysis reported that several top co-occurrence clusters appeared linked to parvovirus B19, influenza, CMV and Epstein-Barr virus. In a later analysis, the rate of TCR association differed among HLA loci, with DRB1 alleles having the most associated TCRs and HLA-C alleles having the fewest. In vitro tests confirmed that three of the cytomegalovirus-associated TCR beta chains recognize cytomegalovirus antigens. The sequencing pipeline was judged likely to have produced a cluster of highly shared sequence variants as a technical artifact. A later analysis associated about 18,000 TCR beta sequences with specific HLA alleles at a false discovery rate of 0.05. Because counts were too low, about 18 rarely observed V segments, including chromosome 9 orphons, were excluded from the earlier analysis of some 540 of the donors. Correlated functional status among segregating V segments might be attributable to linkage disequilibrium, but an unknown experimental factor could not be ruled out. An earlier analysis of roughly 570 of the donors showed that most TCR beta V segments appeared in productive rearrangements either about 87% or about 30% of the time, which broadly matched IMGT annotations. Cytomegalovirus status was reported to be diagnosed by the classifier with high specificity and sensitivity in both the original and validation cohorts. A later genetic analysis associated a missense DCLRE1C variant with V-gene and J-gene trimming of TCR beta chains, and an independent cohort replicated the association. In a later analysis, HLA-associated TCR beta chains were found to be more clonally expanded and to have lower generation probabilities than equally common non-associated chains. A total of roughly 160 TCR beta chains were listed by the study as associated with cytomegalovirus. Because some donors lacked HLA typing at each locus, the association tests relied only on the typed subset. CMV serostatus was the only immune exposure information available for the cohort. While some public TCRs were present in many individuals, most TCR sequences turned up only very rarely across donors.

Library preparation used the immunoSEQ multiplex PCR assay. The multiplex PCR relied on a mix of 60 forward primers for TCR Vbeta segments and 13 reverse primers for TCR Jbeta segments. The CDR3 region of rearranged TCR beta genes was amplified from genomic DNA by a multiplex PCR assay. On the Illumina HiSeq System, the amplified TCR beta libraries were sequenced as 87-base-pair reads. In the paper's pipeline: In a later analysis, around 80 million unique TCR beta chains were counted across the 500 to 850 repertoires, and approximately 9.9 million of these chains were shared by at least two donors. Raw reads were error-corrected and collapsed into unique sequences by a nearest-neighbor algorithm in which closely related sequences were merged to remove PCR and sequencing errors. CDR3 sequences were aligned to IMGT reference sequences to assign V, D and J gene segments. For a sequence to be retained, a match of at least six nucleotides was required to both a V gene segment and a J gene segment. A rearrangement counted as productive if the CDR3 had no stop codons and remained in frame with V and J, and every other rearrangement counted as non-productive. Following IMGT convention, CDR3 was defined as the stretch from the second conserved V-encoded cysteine to the conserved J-encoded phenylalanine. In an earlier analysis of roughly 610 of the donors, sequences lacking an unambiguous match to a single V gene segment were excluded. An earlier analysis of just under 600 of the donors called V segments functional above 56.7% productive rearrangements and segregating when the between-donor standard deviation exceeded 5%. To diagnose cytomegalovirus status from the catalog of TCR beta chain sequences, a statistical classification framework was built. In a later analysis, V and J genes were assigned by comparing TCR nucleotide sequences against IMGT/GENE-DB human TR gene sequences. The TCRdist pipeline was used in a later analysis to assign CDR3 sequences and most-parsimonious VDJ recombination scenarios. A later analysis defined each TCR beta chain by its CDR3 amino acid sequence plus V-gene family, and excluded reads lacking a unique V-gene family. As a way to deal with suspected cross-contamination and a sequencing artifact, a later analysis dropped 450 to 600 nucleotide sequences that were highly shared and had low generation probability. A later analysis calculated a clonal expansion index for each public chain from normalized within-repertoire ranks of inferred template counts. Generation probabilities in a later analysis came from a VDJ recombination model fitted to out-of-frame rearrangements, and those results were checked against IGoR. Hypergeometric tests were used in a later analysis to score TCR-TCR, TCR-HLA and TCR-CMV co-occurrence, with a repertoire-size bias correction applied to the TCR pairs. False discovery rates were estimated in a later analysis by permuting HLA or CMV assignments 20 times. In a later analysis, co-occurring TCRs were grouped with DBSCAN, and TCRdist sequence similarity was added when clustering was performed within HLA-allele-positive subsets. Repertoires with fewer than 30,000 or more than 120,000 public chains, plus five repertoires with anomalous nucleotide sharing, were excluded from co-occurrence clustering. The table was pulled from immuneACCESS by TCRdb, which kept in-frame rearrangements only. Such tables lose some clones; where checked, under half of the loss comes from unresolved V genes, and the rest has no known cause. That table furnishes V, J and clone size, whereas the DNA furnished D and trimming. The sample table contains approximately 190,000 clones; only one count was recorded for over 75% of them. The top ten clones comprise approximately 6.3% of the sample.

The CDR3, cysteine through phenylalanine, is 15 amino acids long. Here the CDR3 DNA is all that survives: 45 bases in frame from base 1. V and J lose 1 base and 1 base, and a span of 10 bases separates them. The germline V gene encodes CDR1 LGHNA and CDR2 YNFKEQ. Sequenced input: PBMCs. Recombination joined TRBV4-2 with TRBJ1-1; a tentative D call is TRBD1 (6 bases match). The TCR was taken from a man aged 35 to 55 in good health and CMV-seropositive. The nucleotides read TGTGCCAGCAGCCAAGCCTCAGGGGCGAACACTGAAGCTTTCTTT. Its coded protein is CASSQASGANTEAFF.